Presented here are 13 T cell receptor beta chains from one specimen sequenced in a study of blood T cell repertoires in COVID-19. Method: immunoSEQ multiplex PCR; TCRdb's copy keeps in-frame clones and lacks some. The repertoire holds fewer than 350,000 clones, with about nine tenths as singletons. The sample taken for sequencing was PBMCs or T cells enriched from blood (not recorded which). The receptors were sampled from a middle-aged woman who had recovered from COVID-19.

A single count supports this clone. The chain is built from TRBV11-3 and TRBJ2-2; 7 bases fit TRBD2. There are 15 residues in the CDR3. Per germline, CDR1 SGHNT and CDR2 YENEEA. Trimming took 4 bases from V and 0 from J; bases not matched to a gene: 2. The CDR3 here is CASSSSGTNTGELFF. The CDR3 coding sequence is TGTGCCAGCAGCTCAAGCGGGACGAACACCGGGGAGCTGTTTTTT.

A remark on this clone: The same CDR3 arises from other DNA sequences in this sample as well. V is TRBV5-4 and J is TRBJ2-7, with 11 bases that match TRBD1. The CDR3 covers 15 residues. The V gene's germline CDR1 is SGHNT and CDR2 YYREEE (reference sequence). V lost 1 base to trimming and J lost 3 bases; unmatched junction nucleotides: 3. CDR3 residues: CASSLSGTGGYEQYF. CDR3 sequence (DNA): TGTGCCAGCAGCTTGTCCGGGACAGGGGGCTACGAGCAGTACTTC.

This chain connects TRBV5-5 to TRBJ2-5; 9 bases align to TRBD2. Germline CDR1 reads SGHKS; CDR2 reads YYEKEE (reference sequence). The CDR3 extends over 17 amino acids. The ends lost 0 bases at V and 2 bases at J; junction bases unmatched: 8. In nucleotides, the CDR3 is TGTGCCAGCAGCTTGGATCCAGCGGGGGGCATACAAGAGACCCAGTACTTC. This codes for CASSLDPAGGIQETQYF.

The chain joins TRBV10-3 to TRBJ2-7; weak D call: TRBD1 (5 bases). V lost 4 bases, J lost 4 bases, and 8 bases lay in between. The CDR3 length is 12 residues. Germline V gene lookup returns CDR1 ENHRY and CDR2 SYGVKD. In DNA form, the CDR3 reads TGTGCCATCAGTGGGGGCAATTACGAGCAGTACTTC. The encoded protein is CAISGGNYEQYF.

CDR3 sequence (DNA): TGTGCCTGGGGACAGGGGGCAGTAGGAGAAAAACTGTTTTTT. Its protein product is CAWGQGAVGEKLFF. The V gene is TRBV30, the J gene TRBJ1-4; 11 bases align to TRBD1. CDR3 length: 14 residues. V shed 5 bases and J 8 bases; nucleotides not matched to a gene: 7. Germline V CDR1 and CDR2: GTSNPN, SVGIG (reference sequence). The full variable domain, completed using reference TRBV30 and TRBJ1-4, is SQTIHQWPATLVQPVGSPLSLECTVEGTSNPNLYWYRQAAGRGLQLLFYSVGIGQISSEVPQNLSASRPQDRQFILSSKKLLLSDSGFYLCAWGQGAVGEKLFFGSGTQLSVL.

This rearrangement joins TRBV5-1 to TRBJ1-1; a possible D gene is TRBD1 (6 bases). V was clipped by 2 bases and J by 7 bases, with 12 bases between them. The germline V gene has CDR1 SGHRS and CDR2 YFSETQ. The CDR3 extends over 13 amino acids. The CDR3 sequence: CASSLGGDGEAFF. CDR3 DNA: TGCGCCAGCAGCTTAGGGGGGGACGGTGAAGCTTTCTTT.

This clone was counted a few times. V gene TRBV5-1 combines with J gene TRBJ2-2; D is unclear. The CDR3 spans 14 residues. V shed 4 bases and J shed 5 bases, with 12 bases lying between them. Germline loops: CDR1 SGHRS, CDR2 YFSETQ. CDR3 region: CASSPEIMTGELFF. The CDR3 region has the DNA TGCGCCAGCAGCCCCGAGATTATGACCGGGGAGCTGTTTTTT.

The chain is built from TRBV7-8 and TRBJ2-7, with a tentative D call TRBD1 (5 bases). Trimming removed 5 bases from V and 3 bases from J, with 11 bases in between. The CDR3 covers 13 residues. From germline, CDR1 is SGHVS and CDR2 FQNEAQ. CDR3 nucleotide sequence: TGTGCCAGCAGCATATACAGGAGCTACGAGCAGTACTTC. This translates into CASSIYRSYEQYF. The whole variable domain, filled in from reference TRBV7-8 and TRBJ2-7, reads GAGVSQSPRYKVAKRGQDVALRCDPISGHVSLFWYQQALGQGPEFLTYFQNEAQLDKSGLPSDRFFAERPEGSVSTLKIQRTQQEDSAVYLCASSIYRSYEQYFGPGTRLTVT.

V is TRBV19 and J is TRBJ1-2, with D perhaps TRBD1 (5 bases). Germline assignment: CDR1 LNHDA and CDR2 SQIVND (reference sequence). The V end was cut by 3 bases, the J end by 5 bases, with 13 bases between. This CDR3 comprises 14 residues. The CDR3 sequence: CASSIPGREYGYTF. CDR3 bases: TGTGCCAGTAGTATCCCGGGCAGGGAATATGGCTACACCTTC. Based on the CDR3 plus reference TRBV19 and TRBJ1-2, the full variable domain is DGGITQSPKYLFRKEGQNVTLSCEQNLNHDAMYWYRQDPGQGLRLIYYSQIVNDFQKGDIAEGYSVSREKKESFPLTVTSAQKNPTAFYLCASSIPGREYGYTFGSGTRLTVV.

The chain is built from TRBV5-1 and TRBJ2-3; no firm D call. This CDR3 region has 13 residues. CDR1 and CDR2 from the germline V gene are SGHRS and YFSETQ. V lost 7 bases and J 1 base, leaving 10 bases between the germline ends. The CDR3 is CASFELGTDTQYF. DNA of the CDR3: TGCGCCAGCTTCGAGCTGGGCACAGATACGCAGTATTTT.

The chain links TRBV5-5 to TRBJ2-1; D is unclear. CDR1 SGHKS and CDR2 YYEKEE come from the germline V gene (reference sequence). Trimming cost V 0 bases and J 7 bases, with 8 bases left between them. The CDR3 has 13 residues. Written as DNA, the CDR3 is TGTGCCAGCAGCTTGGGACCGGAGAATGAGCAGTTCTTC. It codes for CASSLGPENEQFF.

The chain employs TRBV18 and TRBJ1-5; TRBD1 matches 7 bases. V lost 4 bases, J lost 5 bases, and 2 bases stayed unmatched. Germline lookup yields CDR1 KGHSH and CDR2 LQKENI. The CDR3 sequence is 13 residues long. The CDR3 coding sequence is TGTGCCAGCTCACAGGGGGCGCATCAGCCCCAGCATTTT. The encoded protein is CASSQGAHQPQHF.

The chain couples TRBV14 to TRBJ1-2; 7 bases agree with TRBD1. J was trimmed by 3 bases and V by 2 bases; bases with no gene match: 9. This CDR3 is 16 amino acids long. The V gene's germline CDR1 is SGHDN and CDR2 FVKESK. In DNA, the CDR3 is TGTGCCAGCAGCCAATTGAACAGGGGCCCCGACTATGGCTACACCTTC. Its translation: CASSQLNRGPDYGYTF.